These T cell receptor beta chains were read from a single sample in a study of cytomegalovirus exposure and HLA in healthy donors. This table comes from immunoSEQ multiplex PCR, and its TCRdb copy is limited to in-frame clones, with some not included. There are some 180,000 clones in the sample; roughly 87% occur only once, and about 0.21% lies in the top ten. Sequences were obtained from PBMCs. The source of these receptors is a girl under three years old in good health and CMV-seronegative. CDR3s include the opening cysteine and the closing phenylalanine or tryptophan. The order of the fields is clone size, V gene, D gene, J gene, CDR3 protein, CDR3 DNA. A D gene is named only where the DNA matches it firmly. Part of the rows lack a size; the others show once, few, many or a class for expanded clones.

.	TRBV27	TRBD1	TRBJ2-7	CASSPLRGTYEQYF	TGTGCCAGCAGTCCCCTCAGGGGGACCTACGAGCAGTACTTC
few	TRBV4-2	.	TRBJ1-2	CASSQDWPDRLPNYGYTF	TGTGCCAGCAGCCAAGATTGGCCTGACAGGCTACCTAACTATGGCTACACCTTC
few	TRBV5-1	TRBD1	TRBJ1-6	CASSWGDRGENSPLHF	TGCGCCAGCAGCTGGGGGGACAGGGGCGAGAATTCACCCCTCCACTTT
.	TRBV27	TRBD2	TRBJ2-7	CARGLAGSYEQYF	TGTGCCAGGGGACTAGCGGGCTCCTACGAGCAGTACTTC
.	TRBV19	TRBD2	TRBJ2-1	CASRTSGRSGVWEQFF	TGTGCCAGCCGGACTAGCGGGAGAAGCGGCGTGTGGGAGCAGTTCTTC
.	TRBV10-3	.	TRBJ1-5	CAITRRVLQPQHF	TGTGCCATCACCAGGAGGGTTTTACAGCCCCAGCATTTT
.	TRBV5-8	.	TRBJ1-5	CASSLVGAGYNQPQHF	TGTGCCAGCAGCTTGGTGGGGGCGGGTTACAATCAGCCCCAGCATTTT
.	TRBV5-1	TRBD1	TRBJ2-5	CASSTPHDPDRGETQYF	TGCGCCAGCAGCACACCACACGATCCGGACAGGGGAGAGACCCAGTACTTC
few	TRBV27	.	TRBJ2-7	CASKPLGHYEQYF	TGTGCCAGCAAGCCGTTGGGACACTACGAGCAGTACTTC
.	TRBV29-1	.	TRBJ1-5	CSVDLSGPQHF	TGCAGCGTTGATCTGTCAGGACCCCAGCATTTT
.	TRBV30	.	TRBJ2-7	CAWSVGGPAEQYF	TGTGCCTGGAGTGTGGGGGGGCCCGCCGAGCAGTACTTC
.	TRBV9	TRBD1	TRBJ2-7	CASSASGGAGSYEQYF	TGTGCCAGCAGCGCATCAGGGGGCGCTGGCTCCTACGAGCAGTACTTC
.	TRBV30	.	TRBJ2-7	CAWSPHGASEQYF	TGTGCCTGGAGCCCCCATGGGGCGTCCGAGCAGTACTTC
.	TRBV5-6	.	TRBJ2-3	CASSLNWASTDTQYF	TGTGCCAGCAGCTTGAACTGGGCAAGCACAGATACGCAGTATTTT
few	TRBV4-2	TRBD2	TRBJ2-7	CASSHEVTSDEQYF	TGTGCCAGCAGCCACGAGGTCACTAGCGACGAGCAGTACTTC
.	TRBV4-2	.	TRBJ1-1	CASSQAYTGEAFF	TGTGCCAGCAGCCAAGCTTATACAGGGGAAGCTTTCTTT
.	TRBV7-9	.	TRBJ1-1	CSSSSSRVARDSEAFF	TGTTCCAGCAGCTCCAGCAGGGTGGCCAGGGACTCTGAAGCTTTCTTT
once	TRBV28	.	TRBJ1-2	CASRSARVYGYTF	TGTGCCAGCCGATCGGCACGGGTCTATGGCTACACCTTC
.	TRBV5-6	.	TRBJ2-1	CASSLGLSLGEQFF	TGTGCCAGCAGCTTGGGTTTGTCCCTAGGTGAGCAGTTCTTC
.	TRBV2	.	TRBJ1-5	CASSEQGTGPQHF	TGTGCCAGCAGTGAACAGGGGACGGGGCCCCAGCATTTT
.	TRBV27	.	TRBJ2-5	CASSHHSSGRETQYF	TGTGCCAGCAGTCACCATAGTAGTGGTAGAGAGACCCAGTACTTC
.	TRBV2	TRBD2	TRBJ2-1	CASSRLAGGRDEQFF	TGTGCCAGCAGCAGACTAGCGGGGGGGCGGGATGAGCAGTTCTTC
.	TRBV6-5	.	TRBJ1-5	CASSPGTYSNQPQHF	TGTGCCAGCAGCCCCGGGACTTATAGCAATCAGCCCCAGCATTTT
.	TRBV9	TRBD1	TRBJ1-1	CASSVAPDRGRTEAFF	TGTGCCAGCAGCGTAGCCCCGGACAGGGGGAGGACTGAAGCTTTCTTT
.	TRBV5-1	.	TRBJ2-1	CASSGGLTNEQFF	TGCGCCAGCAGCGGCGGGTTAACCAATGAGCAGTTCTTC
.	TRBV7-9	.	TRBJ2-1	CASSFGSSYNEQFF	TGTGCCAGCAGCTTTGGGAGCTCCTACAATGAGCAGTTCTTC
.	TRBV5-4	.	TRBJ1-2	CASSLRQNYGYTF	TGTGCCAGCAGCTTGCGACAGAACTATGGCTACACCTTC
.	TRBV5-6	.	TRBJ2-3	CASSFVGAMSTDTQYF	TGTGCCAGCAGCTTCGTTGGGGCGATGAGCACAGATACGCAGTATTTT
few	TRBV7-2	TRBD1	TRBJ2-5	CASSLYRDRETQYF	TGTGCCAGCAGCCTATACCGGGACAGGGAGACCCAGTACTTC
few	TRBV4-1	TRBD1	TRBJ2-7	CASSPSGQGPRYEQYF	TGCGCCAGCAGCCCTTCGGGACAGGGGCCCCGCTACGAGCAGTACTTC
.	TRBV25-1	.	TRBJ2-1	CASSELGNREEYNEQFF	TGTGCCAGCAGTGAATTGGGAAACAGGGAAGAGTACAATGAGCAGTTCTTC
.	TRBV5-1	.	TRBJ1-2	CASNNDSPIYGYTF	TGCGCCAGCAACAACGACAGTCCCATTTATGGCTACACCTTC
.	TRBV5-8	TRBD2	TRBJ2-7	CASSLGGRAYEQYF	TGTGCCAGCAGCTTGGGCGGGAGAGCCTACGAGCAGTACTTC
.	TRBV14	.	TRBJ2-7	CASSQVTVAEQYF	TGTGCCAGCAGCCAAGTGACAGTTGCCGAGCAGTACTTC
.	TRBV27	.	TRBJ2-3	CASRQGSSSTDTQYF	TGTGCCAGCAGACAAGGGAGTTCTTCCACAGATACGCAGTATTTT
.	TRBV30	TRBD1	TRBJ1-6	CAWSMDRASYNSPLHF	TGTGCCTGGAGTATGGACAGGGCGTCCTATAATTCACCCCTCCACTTT
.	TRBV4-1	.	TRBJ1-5	CASSQDHGGFGQPQHF	TGCGCCAGCAGCCAAGACCATGGGGGGTTCGGTCAGCCCCAGCATTTT
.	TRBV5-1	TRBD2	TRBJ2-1	CASSTGLAEFF	TGCGCCAGCAGCACGGGACTAGCGGAGTTCTTC
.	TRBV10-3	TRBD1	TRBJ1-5	CAISGVPGTEGGQPQHF	TGTGCCATCAGTGGGGTCCCCGGGACAGAGGGAGGTCAGCCCCAGCATTTT
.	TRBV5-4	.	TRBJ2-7	CASSSSVRDSVSEQYF	TGTGCCAGCAGCTCCTCCGTCCGGGACTCGGTCAGCGAGCAGTACTTC